These 21 T cell receptor beta chains share one sample of origin, sequenced in a study of T cell clonotyping in hematopoietic cell transplantation. Profiled with immunoSEQ multiplex PCR; TCRdb holds only in-frame clones, not every one. The sample records tens of thousands of clones, 88% being singletons. The sequenced sample consisted of peripheral blood mononuclear cells. The receptors shown here come from a middle-aged woman in good health. Some clones in this sample may be carry-over from other donors' samples.

The chain uses TRBV28 and TRBJ2-7; D is uncertain. Looked up from germline, CDR1 is MDHEN and CDR2 is SYDVKM. Trimming removed 6 bases at V and 0 bases at J, with 6 bases between. The CDR3 is made up of 12 amino acids. CDR3 residues: CASRSYSYEQYF. Written as DNA, the CDR3 is TGTGCCAGCAGGTCCTACTCCTACGAGCAGTACTTC.

This sequence joins TRBV19 and TRBJ2-3, with D perhaps assigned TRBD1 or TRBD2 (5 bases each). This CDR3 has 15 residues. The germline V and J ends were trimmed by 3 bases and 5 bases, with 15 bases remaining between them. The germline V gene encodes CDR1 LNHDA and CDR2 SQIVND (reference sequence). The chain's CDR3 is CASSIVDKLGDTQYF. DNA for the CDR3: TGTGCCAGTAGTATTGTGGACAAACTAGGAGATACGCAGTATTTT.

The chain joins TRBV7-3 to TRBJ2-1; 7 positions agree with TRBD1. This CDR3 region has 13 residues. Germline CDR1 reads SGHTA; CDR2 reads FQGTGA. The V and J ends lost 0 bases and 15 bases, in that order; junction bases with no gene match: 8. The chain's CDR3 is CASSLTRDRVGFF. The CDR3, as DNA: TGTGCCAGCAGCTTAACGAGAGACAGGGTAGGGTTCTTC.

The gene calls are TRBV29-1 and TRBJ1-4, with D uncertain. Germline-derived CDR1 and CDR2 are SQVTM and ANQGSEA. The CDR3 length is 13 residues. Trimming removed 1 base at V and 13 bases at J, with 16 bases between. The CDR3: CSVEGPFDNRLFF. In nucleotides, the CDR3 is TGCAGCGTTGAAGGTCCTTTCGACAATCGACTGTTTTTT.

The chain recombines TRBV7-3 with TRBJ2-3; D not certain. In germline, CDR1 is SGHTA, CDR2 FQGTGA. With 2 bases removed from V and 5 bases from J, the gap between germline ends came to 8 bases. There are 13 residues in the CDR3. In DNA form, the CDR3 reads TGTGCCAGCAGCTTACTGGCCCAAGATACGCAGTATTTT. It is translated as CASSLLAQDTQYF.

V is TRBV20-1 and J is TRBJ1-5; D not resolved. The CDR3 runs 11 residues. The germline V and J ends were trimmed by 3 bases and 11 bases, with 11 bases remaining between them. Germline loops: CDR1 DFQATT, CDR2 SNEGSKA (reference sequence). Written as DNA, the CDR3 is TGCAGTGCTAGGCTAGGGTGGTCCCAGCATTTT. This translates into CSARLGWSQHF.

The CDR3 protein is CAWSVGYRGYTF. CDR3 sequence (DNA): TGTGCCTGGAGTGTGGGGTATCGGGGCTACACCTTC. The chain links TRBV30 to TRBJ1-2; unclear D gene. Germline CDR1 GTSNPN, CDR2 SVGIG (reference sequence). The CDR3 extends over 12 amino acids. Trimming left V 0 bases short and J 8 bases short, with 10 bases between.

The rearrangement uses TRBV2 and TRBJ2-7; 7 nucleotides line up with TRBD2. The CDR3 is made up of 17 amino acids. The V gene end was trimmed by 4 bases and the J gene end by 2 bases; junction bases not matched to a gene: 14. Germline-derived CDR1 and CDR2 are SNHLY and FYNNEI. The CDR3 loop reads CASSVGRLTGTTYEQYF. The CDR3, as DNA: TGTGCCAGCAGTGTAGGCCGGCTCACCGGGACTACCTACGAGCAGTACTTC.

J is TRBJ2-5 and V is TRBV28, with D perhaps being TRBD1 or TRBD2 (5 bases each). CDR3 length equals 15 residues. Germline-derived CDR1 and CDR2 are MDHEN and SYDVKM. V shed 5 bases and J shed 2 bases, with 15 bases lying between them. The CDR3 DNA reads TGTGCCAGCAGTCCGCTAGGGACGGAGCAAGAGACCCAGTACTTC. Its translation: CASSPLGTEQETQYF.

The V gene is TRBV2, the J gene TRBJ2-6; D remains unclear. The CDR3 is 14 residues long. The V and J ends lost 4 bases and 0 bases respectively, with 4 bases between them. Germline V gives CDR1 SNHLY, CDR2 FYNNEI. The CDR3 spells CASSALSGANVLTF. In DNA, the CDR3 is TGTGCCAGCAGTGCTCTCTCTGGGGCCAACGTCCTGACTTTC.

This sequence joins TRBV28 and TRBJ2-2; the match to TRBD1 covers 7 bases. The CDR3 has 15 residues. Looked up from germline, CDR1 is MDHEN and CDR2 is SYDVKM. J lost 5 bases, V lost 7 bases, and 10 bases had no gene match. This CDR3 reads CASTPRDRETGELFF. The CDR3 bases are TGTGCCAGCACTCCCCGGGACAGAGAAACCGGGGAGCTGTTTTTT.

The rearrangement uses TRBV28 and TRBJ1-2; D may be TRBD1 (5 bases). Germline CDR1 reads MDHEN; CDR2 reads SYDVKM. V lost 7 bases and J lost 5, with 17 bases in between. The CDR3 runs to 14 residues. The CDR3 coding sequence is TGTGCCAGCAAGGGGACCGGGACGGCGTATGGCTACACCTTC. This translates into CASKGTGTAYGYTF.

CDR3 amino acids: CASSPGGGSGWATGEQYF. The DNA for the CDR3 is TGTGCCAGCAGCCCGGGGGGTGGCAGCGGATGGGCTACGGGGGAGCAGTACTTC. The chain recombines TRBV5-4 with TRBJ2-7; 7 bases are shared with TRBD2. The CDR3 is 18 amino acids. Trimming at V came to 4 bases and at J to 7 bases, leaving 23 bases not matched to a gene. Germline loops: CDR1 SGHNT, CDR2 YYREEE (reference sequence).

The chain carries TRBV2 and TRBJ1-2; TRBD1 agrees at 7 bases. This CDR3 contains 13 residues. The V segment lost 6 bases and the J segment 2 bases; nucleotides outside the gene matches: 3. Germline CDR1 and CDR2: SNHLY and FYNNEI. The CDR3 DNA follows: TGTGCCAGCAGATCACAGGGGAACTATGGCTACACCTTC. Its translation: CASRSQGNYGYTF.

The chain uses TRBV6-1 and TRBJ2-2; no clear D. V was pared by 10 bases and J by 4 bases, with 16 bases between. The CDR3 has 14 amino acids. Germline CDR1 reads MNHNS; CDR2 reads SASEGT. CDR3 DNA: TGTGCCACCACTCGGCCCCGAGTCACCGGGGAGCTGTTTTTT. It codes for CATTRPRVTGELFF.

As concerns this clone: The same CDR3 is also encoded by other DNA sequences in this sample. The chain is built from TRBV28 and TRBJ1-2, with D possibly matching TRBD1 (5 bases). From germline, CDR1 is MDHEN and CDR2 SYDVKM. The CDR3 contains 12 residues. V gave up 4 bases and J gave up 3 bases, with 6 bases separating them. The CDR3 reads CASSSGDYGYTF. As DNA, the CDR3 is TGTGCCAGCAGTTCGGGGGACTATGGCTACACCTTC.

The rearrangement joins TRBV28 to TRBJ2-7; unclear D gene. The length of the CDR3 is 10 residues. Germline V lookup: CDR1 MDHEN, CDR2 SYDVKM. The CDR3: CATAAHEQYF. In nucleotides, the CDR3 is TGTGCTACAGCAGCCCACGAGCAGTACTTC.

A single count supports this clone. The rearrangement links TRBV10-3 to TRBJ1-1; D may be TRBD1 (6 bases). The germline gives CDR1 ENHRY, CDR2 SYGVKD. Trimming removed 9 bases from V and 3 bases from J, with 17 bases in between. This CDR3 has 14 amino acids. The CDR3 loop reads CAIRRSPGDTEAFF. The CDR3 nucleotides read TGTGCCATAAGAAGGAGTCCAGGGGACACTGAAGCTTTCTTT.

This clone was counted only a few times. The chain combines TRBV5-6 with TRBJ1-1; TRBD1 might be the D (5 bases). The CDR3 contains 17 residues. Looked up from germline, CDR1 is SGHDT and CDR2 is YYEEEE. The ends were cut back, 2 bases at V and 5 bases at J, with 22 bases in the middle. CDR3 DNA: TGTGCCAGCAGCTTCCAAGGGCCTGGGGGTGGAGGGACTGAAGCTTTCTTT. Its translation is CASSFQGPGGGGTEAFF.

CDR3 sequence reads: CASSGGLQSTDTQYF. DNA for the CDR3: TGTGCCAGCAGCGGGGGACTACAGTCCACAGATACGCAGTATTTT. J is TRBJ2-3 and V is TRBV9, with 7 nucleotides matching TRBD2. The CDR3 extends over 15 amino acids. With 3 bases clipped from V and 2 bases from J, the junction kept 6 bases outside the gene matches. Germline CDR1 and CDR2: SGDLS and YYNGEE. Variable domain in full (rest from reference TRBV9 and TRBJ2-3): DSGVTQTPKHLITATGQRVTLRCSPRSGDLSVYWYQQSLDQGLQFLIQYYNGEERAKGNILERFSAQQFPDLHSELNLSSLELGDSALYFCASSGGLQSTDTQYFGPGTRLTVL.

This chain joins TRBV5-6 and TRBJ1-2, with TRBD1 as a possible D gene (6 bases). Germline CDR1 reads SGHDT; CDR2 reads YYEEEE. The CDR3 covers 15 residues. Between the trimmed V and J ends, which lost 4 bases and 2 bases, there was a span of 15 bases. The CDR3 here is CASSAGDIYNYGYTF. Written as DNA, the CDR3 is TGTGCCAGCAGCGCCGGGGACATCTACAACTATGGCTACACCTTC.